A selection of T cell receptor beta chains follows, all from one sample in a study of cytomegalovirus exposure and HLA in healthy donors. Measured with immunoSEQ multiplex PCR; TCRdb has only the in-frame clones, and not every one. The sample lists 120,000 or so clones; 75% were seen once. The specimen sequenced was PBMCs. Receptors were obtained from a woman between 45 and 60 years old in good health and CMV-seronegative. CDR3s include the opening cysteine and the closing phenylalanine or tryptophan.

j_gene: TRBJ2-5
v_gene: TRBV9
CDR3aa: CASSVDAIGGGETQYF

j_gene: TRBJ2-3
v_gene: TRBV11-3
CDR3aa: CASSLDPASTDTQYF

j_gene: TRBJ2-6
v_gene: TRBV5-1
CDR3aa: CASSLLTGVRLSGANVLTF

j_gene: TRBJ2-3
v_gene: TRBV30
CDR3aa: CAWRGLAPYTQYF

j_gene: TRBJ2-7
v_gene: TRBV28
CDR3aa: CASSRSGRSSYEQYF

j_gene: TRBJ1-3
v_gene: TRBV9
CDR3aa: CASSAGVWAGAPGNTIYF

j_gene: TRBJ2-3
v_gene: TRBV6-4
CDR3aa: CASSSTSGSTDTQYF

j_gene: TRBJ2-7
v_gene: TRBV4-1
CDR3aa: CASSQTPGQAAQYF

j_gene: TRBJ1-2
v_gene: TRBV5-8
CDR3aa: CASSTTIRGYGYTF

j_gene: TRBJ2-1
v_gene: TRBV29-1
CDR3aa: CSVLTGEYNEQFF

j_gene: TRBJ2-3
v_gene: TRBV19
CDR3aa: CAISRASVADTQYF

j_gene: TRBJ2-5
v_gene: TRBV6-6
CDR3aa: CASSYGYEAETQYF

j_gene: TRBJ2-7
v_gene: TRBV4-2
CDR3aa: CASSQDSTLPEQYF

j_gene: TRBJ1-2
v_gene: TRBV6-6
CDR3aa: CASSPGGYEGYTF

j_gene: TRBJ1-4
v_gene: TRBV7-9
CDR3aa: CASSLVSSGDEKLFF

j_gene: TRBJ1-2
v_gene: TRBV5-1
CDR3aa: CASSGVDYYGYTF

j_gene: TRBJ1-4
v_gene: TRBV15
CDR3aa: CATSAGTGEEKLFF

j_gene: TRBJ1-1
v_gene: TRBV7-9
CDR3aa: CASSLPHTEAFF

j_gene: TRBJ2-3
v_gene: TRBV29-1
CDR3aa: CSVEDGGGTDTQYF

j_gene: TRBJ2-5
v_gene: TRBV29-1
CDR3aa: CSVGPGETQYF

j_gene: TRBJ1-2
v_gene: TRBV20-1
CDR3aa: CVGQGGYGYTF

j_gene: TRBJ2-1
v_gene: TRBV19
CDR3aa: CASNSLNEQFF

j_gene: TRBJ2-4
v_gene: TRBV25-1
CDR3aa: CASSEGTLAKNIQYF

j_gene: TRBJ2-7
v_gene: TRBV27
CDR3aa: CASSLSSGVAYEQYF

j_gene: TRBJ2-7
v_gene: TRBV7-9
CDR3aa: CSSSSKREQYF

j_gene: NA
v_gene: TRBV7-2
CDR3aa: CASSRSGFFSYEQYF

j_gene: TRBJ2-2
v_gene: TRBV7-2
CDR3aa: CASSGRANTGELFF

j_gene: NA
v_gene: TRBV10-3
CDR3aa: CAISDRDYEQYF

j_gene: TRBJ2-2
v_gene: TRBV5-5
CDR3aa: CASSWGPGVQNTGELFF

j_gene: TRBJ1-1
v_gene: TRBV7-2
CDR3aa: CASSTQRTVGEAFF

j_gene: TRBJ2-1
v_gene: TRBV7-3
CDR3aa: CASSLGAQQFF

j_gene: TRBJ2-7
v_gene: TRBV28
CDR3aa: CASSPRTGRTYEQYF

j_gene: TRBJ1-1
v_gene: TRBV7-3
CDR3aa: CASSRAENTEAFF

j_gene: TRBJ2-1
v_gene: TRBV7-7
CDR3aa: CASSLGAGGYNEQFF

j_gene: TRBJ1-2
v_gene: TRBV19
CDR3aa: CAIPAGTEGGYTF

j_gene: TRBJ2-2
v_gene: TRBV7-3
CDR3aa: CASSPVNTGELFF

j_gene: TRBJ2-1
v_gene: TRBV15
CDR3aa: CATSMPSQVYEQFF

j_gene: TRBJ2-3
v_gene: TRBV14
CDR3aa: CASSQDEQGTFGKDTQYF

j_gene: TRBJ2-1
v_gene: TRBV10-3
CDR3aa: CAISAGTSNEQFF

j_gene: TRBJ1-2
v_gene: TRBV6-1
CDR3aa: CASSEAGENYGYTF

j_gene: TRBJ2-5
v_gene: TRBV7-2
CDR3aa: CASSTAPWRGRGVETQYF

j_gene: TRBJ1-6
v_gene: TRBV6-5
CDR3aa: CASSPSRGRGSPLHF

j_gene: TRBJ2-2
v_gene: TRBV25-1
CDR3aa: CASSAGRDTGELFF

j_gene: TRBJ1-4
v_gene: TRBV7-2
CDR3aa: CASSLGTGNEKLFF

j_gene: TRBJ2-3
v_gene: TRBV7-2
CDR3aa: CASSLQGAYADTQYF

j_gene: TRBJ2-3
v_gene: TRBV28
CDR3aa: CASHEGTAPTDTQYF

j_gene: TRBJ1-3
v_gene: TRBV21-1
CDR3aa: CASSILRGGNTIYF

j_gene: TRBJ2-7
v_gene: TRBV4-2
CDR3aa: CASSQDRYEQYF

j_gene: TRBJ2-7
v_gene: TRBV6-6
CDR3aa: CASSAGQGDEQYF

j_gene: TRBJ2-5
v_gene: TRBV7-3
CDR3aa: CASSLNGGNQETQYF

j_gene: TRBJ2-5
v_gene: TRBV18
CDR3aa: CASSPIRGLVGSETQYF

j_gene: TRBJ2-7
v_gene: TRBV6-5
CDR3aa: CASSYGIAGVGEQYF

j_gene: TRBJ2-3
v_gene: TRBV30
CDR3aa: CAWSVGLAGYTDTQYF

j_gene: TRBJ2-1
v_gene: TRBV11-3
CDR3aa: CASSQPGQGFNEQFF

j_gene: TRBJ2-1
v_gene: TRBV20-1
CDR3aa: CSAPEAQFF

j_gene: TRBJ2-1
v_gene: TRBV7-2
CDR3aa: CASSPAGGREYDEQFF

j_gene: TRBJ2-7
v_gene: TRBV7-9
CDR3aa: CASSHRPLGTVRYEQYF

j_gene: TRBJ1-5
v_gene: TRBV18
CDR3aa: CASSPGTGGDQPQHF

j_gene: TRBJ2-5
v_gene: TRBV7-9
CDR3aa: CSSSLAEHQRQETQYF